This is a list of T cell receptor beta chains from one sample in a study of regulatory T cells in long-lasting Graves disease. TCRdb reanalysed the multiplex PCR reads using MiXCR and keeps one entry per CDR3 protein. The data hold some 280,000 distinct CDR3 sequences, with around 21% observed a single time. Sequenced material: peripheral blood mononuclear cells (PBMCs), taken when the disease was refractory, from a patient treated with antithyroid drugs. The receptors shown here come from a female donor with Graves disease. CDR3s include the opening cysteine and the closing phenylalanine or tryptophan. D genes are given only for firm matches. The listing skips clone size in some rows; elsewhere it reads once, few, many or a size class.

V gene	D gene	clone size	J gene	CDR3 protein	CDR3 DNA
TRBV5-1	NA	many	TRBJ2-7	CASSRDNYEQYF	TGCGCCAGCAGCCGGGACAACTACGAGCAGTACTTC
TRBV9	NA	NA	TRBJ2-7	CASSLGQSPYEQYF	TGTGCCAGCAGTCTTGGGCAGAGTCCCTACGAGCAGTACTTC
TRBV6-1	NA	few	TRBJ1-5	CASSPRTANRYERSNQPQHF	TGTGCCAGCAGTCCGAGGACAGCGAACCGATACGAAAGAAGCAATCAGCCCCAGCATTTT
TRBV11-2	NA	NA	TRBJ1-3	CASSLSSIFSGNTIYF	TGTGCCAGCAGCTTGTCCTCGATATTCTCTGGAAACACCATATATTTT
TRBV7-2	NA	NA	TRBJ2-2	CASSLGGIPGELFF	TGTGCCAGCAGCTTAGGGGGGATCCCCGGGGAGCTGTTTTTT
TRBV6-1	NA	few	TRBJ2-2	CASGRSGELFF	TGTGCCAGCGGGCGGTCCGGGGAGCTGTTTTTT
TRBV28	TRBD2	few	TRBJ2-2	CASSRIAGVNTGELFF	TGTGCCAGCAGTCGGATAGCGGGAGTAAACACCGGGGAGCTGTTTTTT
TRBV18	TRBD1	many	TRBJ2-7	CASSPIQGIDEQYF	TGTGCCAGCTCACCTATACAGGGGATCGACGAGCAGTACTTC
TRBV7-9	NA	few	TRBJ2-2	CASSRGGGTGELFF	TGTGCCAGCAGTAGAGGGGGTGGCACCGGGGAGCTGTTTTTT
TRBV11-2	NA	many	TRBJ2-7	CASSAWDTYEQYF	TGTGCCAGCAGCGCGTGGGACACTTACGAGCAGTACTTC
TRBV29-1	TRBD1	NA	TRBJ2-5	CSVVQGNKETQYF	TGCAGCGTCGTACAGGGGAATAAGGAGACCCAGTACTTC
TRBV9	NA	NA	TRBJ1-4	CASSPSTHSATNEKLFF	TGTGCCAGCAGCCCGAGTACCCACAGTGCAACTAATGAAAAACTGTTTTTT
TRBV28	NA	many	TRBJ1-2	CASSLFDGGRNYGYTF	TGTGCCAGCAGTTTATTCGACGGGGGACGGAACTATGGCTACACCTTC
TRBV2	NA	NA	TRBJ1-1	CASSMSLNTEAFF	TGTGCCAGCAGTATGTCCCTGAACACTGAAGCTTTCTTT
TRBV7-9	NA	NA	TRBJ2-2	CASRAPLNTGELFF	TGTGCCAGCCGAGCCCCTTTGAACACCGGGGAGCTGTTTTTT
TRBV5-1	NA	many	TRBJ2-7	CASSLVGTLDEQYF	TGCGCCAGCAGCTTGGTAGGGACCCTCGACGAGCAGTACTTC
TRBV20-1	NA	many	TRBJ1-4	CSARVQGSNEKLFF	TGCAGTGCTAGAGTCCAGGGGTCTAATGAAAAACTGTTTTTT
TRBV15	TRBD1	NA	TRBJ2-7	CATSREPGQHYEQYF	TGTGCCACCAGCAGAGAGCCGGGACAGCACTACGAGCAGTACTTC
TRBV27	NA	few	TRBJ2-7	CASKGTRSPYEQYF	TGTGCCAGCAAGGGAACTAGGTCCCCCTACGAGCAGTACTTC
TRBV4-3	TRBD2	few	TRBJ2-7	CASSQDLGGRLEQYF	TGCGCCAGCAGCCAAGATTTAGGCGGGAGGCTCGAGCAGTACTTC
TRBV11-2	NA	many	TRBJ2-4	CASSTGATLAKNIQYF	TGTGCCAGCAGTACGGGAGCCACGCTAGCCAAAAACATTCAGTACTTC
TRBV12-3/TRBV12-4	NA	few	TRBJ1-1	CASSLVPRTVDEAFF	TGTGCCAGCAGTTTAGTTCCCCGGACAGTCGATGAAGCTTTCTTT
TRBV6-2/TRBV6-3	NA	NA	TRBJ1-1	CASRDGLHTEAFF	TGTGCCAGCAGGGACGGATTGCACACTGAAGCTTTCTTT
TRBV7-3	NA	many	TRBJ2-7	CASSGDSSYEQYF	TGTGCCAGCAGCGGGGACTCCTCCTACGAGCAGTACTTC
TRBV20-1	NA	many	TRBJ2-7	CSAPQGPTSSYEQYF	TGCAGTGCTCCTCAGGGACCAACAAGCTCCTACGAGCAGTACTTC